The source of this T cell receptor (beta chain) is a study of CD8+ T cells in alopecia areata. On the study more broadly: The drug, oral tofacitinib, was given to treated patients at 5 to 10 mg twice daily. Broader study findings: Tofacitinib significantly lowered scalp clonality and expanded CD8+ clones among the top 100.

Extraction and reverse transcription of RNA yielded cDNA as the sequencing template. TCRdb keeps only in-frame clones here, not all; method: immunoSEQ multiplex PCR. This table holds about 76,000 clones, around two thirds found once. Germline V gene sequence: CDR1 SGHRS, CDR2 YFSETQ. V lost 4 bases and J lost 4, with 2 bases in between. CDR3 length: 10 residues. The treatment was: oral pan-JAK inhibitor, 5-10 mg twice daily. This clone occurred once. Its antigen is not known. The clonotype comes from a human donor with alopecia areata. The sample was CD8+ T cells sorted from blood, taken at week 24, from a patient treated with tofacitinib. The rearrangement uses TRBV5-1 and TRBJ2-5; D gene ambiguous. The chain's CDR3 is CASSGETQYF. The CDR3 bases are TGCGCCAGCAGCGGAGAGACCCAGTACTTC.